A selection of T cell receptor beta chains follows, all from one sample in a study of blood T cells in healthy people across ages. TCRdb reprocessed the 5' RACE reads via MiXCR and lists one record per CDR3 protein. The table lists about 640,000 distinct CDR3 sequences, around two fifths of them singletons. The source material was blood. These receptors all come from a man older than 75 in good health. The CDR3 runs from the conserved cysteine through the conserved F or W.

j_gene	v_gene	CDR3aa
TRBJ2-7	TRBV20-1	CSARDSSAEQYF
TRBJ2-1	TRBV6-1	CASSEVLGASYNEQFF
TRBJ2-5	TRBV27	CASSSGEGSQETQYF
TRBJ2-7	TRBV29-1	CSVEDTPGLADNEQYF
TRBJ2-7	TRBV20-1	CSAAKTSGRHEQYF
TRBJ1-1	TRBV25-1	CASTKSARNTEAFF
TRBJ2-5	TRBV7-2	CASSSDFQETQYF
TRBJ2-1	TRBV29-1	CSVGTVYNEQFF
TRBJ1-5	TRBV7-2	CASSGPGASNQPQHF
TRBJ1-1	TRBV6-6	CASSIDPNTEAFF
TRBJ1-1	TRBV7-2	CASSSQTYTEAFF
TRBJ2-1	TRBV7-2	CASSPRLQETQFF
TRBJ1-5	TRBV28	CASRRQTVSNQPQHF
TRBJ2-7	TRBV29-1	CSVRGEGTGALEQYF
TRBJ2-5	TRBV6-6	CASRASGSKQETQYF
TRBJ2-1	TRBV18	CASSHPRGGAYNEQFF
TRBJ2-1	TRBV6-2/TRBV6-3	CASTEGSSYNEQFF
TRBJ1-5	TRBV3-1	CASSPDSSGNQPQHF
TRBJ2-4	TRBV27	CASSQSKGQYF
TRBJ2-6	TRBV5-8	CASSLGEALSGANVLTF
TRBJ2-1	TRBV19	CASSIPNEQFF
NA	TRBV14	CASSQMDRIYEQYF
TRBJ2-5	TRBV20-1	CSASQGNQETQYF
TRBJ2-4	TRBV4-3	CASSQGRGTKNIQYF